This TCR beta chain emerged from a study of technical replicates of blood from a handful of donors. The V gene's germline CDR1 is KGHSH and CDR2 LQKENI. The V end was cut by 5 bases, the J end by 7 bases, with 12 bases between. This CDR3 is built from 13 residues. Method: immunoSEQ multiplex PCR; TCRdb's copy keeps in-frame clones and lacks some. The profile shows some 60,000 clones, about 87% of them singletons. The chain employs TRBV18 and TRBJ1-5; tentatively, D is TRBD1 (6 bases). Specimen: PBMCs. The source is a human donor in good health. Some clones in this sample may be carry-over from other donors' samples. Written as DNA, the CDR3 is TGTGCCAGCTCAGGGAACAGGGAGCAGCCCCAGCATTTT. It encodes CASSGNREQPQHF.